The 17 T cell receptor beta chains presented below share a single source sample, sequenced in a study of CD8+ T cells in alopecia areata. Sequencing templates came from extracted RNA that was reverse transcribed into cDNA. Data came from immunoSEQ multiplex PCR; TCRdb stores just in-frame clones and leaves some out. The table lists more than 110,000 clones, 54% of them singletons, with less than 20% in the top ten. Described treatment: oral pan-JAK inhibitor, 5-10 mg twice daily. The sequencing used CD8+ T cells sorted from blood, collected at week 4, from a patient treated with tofacitinib. These receptors all come from a human donor with alopecia areata.

This clone was picked up one time. The CDR3 spells CASSFGDQETQYF. The DNA for the CDR3 is TGCGCCAGCAGCTTCGGGGACCAAGAGACCCAGTACTTC. The V gene is TRBV5-1, the J gene TRBJ2-5; D may be TRBD2 (5 bases). The CDR3 covers 13 residues. The V end lost 2 bases, the J end lost 0 bases, and 5 bases lay between the germline ends. Per the germline V gene, CDR1 is SGHRS and CDR2 is YFSETQ.

A word on this clone: Other nucleotide sequences from this sample produce the same CDR3. The chain uses TRBV13 and TRBJ2-7; D may be TRBD1 (5 bases). The CDR3 has 13 residues. The germline V gene has CDR1 PRHDT and CDR2 FYEKMQ (reference sequence). V dropped 0 bases and J dropped 3 bases, with 6 bases sitting between them. The CDR3 protein is CASSLGGDYEQYF. In DNA form, the CDR3 reads TGTGCCAGCAGCTTAGGAGGGGACTACGAGCAGTACTTC.

V gene TRBV29-1 combines with J gene TRBJ1-2; TRBD1 might be the D (6 bases). V was pared by 3 bases and J by 3 bases, with 8 bases between. This CDR3 has 12 residues. The germline V gene has CDR1 SQVTM and CDR2 ANQGSEA. The CDR3 sequence: CSVDRTDYGYTF. In nucleotides, the CDR3 is TGCAGCGTTGACAGGACAGACTATGGCTACACCTTC.

The chain carries TRBV4-1 and TRBJ2-1; D may be TRBD2 (6 bases). Trimming pared 3 bases from V and 14 bases from J, leaving 14 bases between. Germline V CDR1 and CDR2: MGHRA, YSYEKL. CDR3 length equals 12 residues. CDR3 loop: CASSHLGGDKFF. The CDR3 nucleotides are TGCGCCAGCAGCCACCTCGGGGGAGACAAGTTCTTC.

The CDR3, as DNA: TGTGCCAGCAGCACCCCCCACAGGGGGGGCGGAGAGACCCAGTACTTC. Translating gives CASSTPHRGGGETQYF. The chain uses TRBV21-1 and TRBJ2-5; the table's D gene call, TRBD1, was not cross checked with the DNA. TRBV21-1 is designated a pseudogene. This CDR3 has 16 residues.

The chain uses TRBV30 and TRBJ1-1; 9 bases are a match to TRBD1. The CDR3 totals 14 residues. V shed 5 bases, J shed 5 bases, and the junction held 9 bases outside the gene matches. CDR1 and CDR2 from the germline V gene are GTSNPN and SVGIG (reference sequence). The CDR3 DNA follows: TGTGCCTGGGACCCTGGGACAGGGCATACTGAAGCTTTCTTT. This gives the protein CAWDPGTGHTEAFF.

This clone has just a few counts. The V call is TRBV7-8, the J call TRBJ1-1; D not resolved. The ends were cut back, 3 bases at V and 6 bases at J, with 20 bases in the middle. The CDR3 covers 16 residues. Germline values: CDR1 SGHVS, CDR2 FQNEAQ. The CDR3 DNA is TGTGCCAGCAGCTTGTATATGATAGGTAATATGGCTGAAGCTTTCTTT. Residues: CASSLYMIGNMAEAFF.

V and J are TRBV9 and TRBJ2-3, with D unclear. V lost 0 bases and J lost 0, with 8 bases in between. Germline V gene data show CDR1 as SGDLS and CDR2 as YYNGEE. The CDR3 is 15 residues long. Here the CDR3 DNA reads TGTGCCAGCAGCGTAGAAGACGGGAGCACAGATACGCAGTATTTT. Translation: CASSVEDGSTDTQYF.

This chain links TRBV9 with TRBJ1-6; tentatively, D is TRBD1 (6 bases). The CDR3 has 14 residues. Trimming took 4 bases from V and 11 from J, leaving 16 bases between them. Germline V gene sequence: CDR1 SGDLS, CDR2 YYNGEE. The CDR3: CASSTQQGGTPLHF. In DNA form, the CDR3 reads TGTGCCAGCAGCACCCAACAGGGTGGTACACCCCTCCACTTT.

This clone was picked up a small number of times. The chain joins TRBV4-3 to TRBJ1-5; TRBD1 might be the D (5 bases). V was clipped by 4 bases and J by 9 bases, with 16 bases between them. CDR1 and CDR2 (germline): LGHNA, YSLEER. This CDR3 spans 14 amino acids. CDR3 in DNA: TGCGCCAGCAGCCCTCTCTTGGGGCAGGGGCCCCAGCATTTT. As protein: CASSPLLGQGPQHF.

This clone was seen a handful of times. One end of the junction does not line up with germline, which may come from a read error. This chain uses TRBV29-1 with TRBJ2-7; tentatively, D is TRBD1 (6 bases). The CDR3 runs to 12 residues. Germline CDR1 and CDR2: SQVTM and ANQGSEA. The CDR3 DNA is TGCAGCGTTGATTGGGACACGGGCGAGGAGCACTTC. Protein: CSVDWDTGEEHF.

The rearrangement joins TRBV7-8 to TRBJ2-1, with unresolved D. Germline loops: CDR1 SGHVS, CDR2 FQNEAQ. This CDR3 has 11 amino acids. V lost 3 bases and J 10 bases, leaving 7 bases between the germline ends. The CDR3 DNA reads as TGTGCCAGCAGCTTGGACGGAGAGCAGTTCTTC. This sequence encodes CASSLDGEQFF.

The chain employs TRBV29-1 and TRBJ1-3; 11 nucleotides align to TRBD1. V shed 5 bases, J shed 6 bases, and the junction held 6 bases outside the gene matches. CDR1 is SQVTM, CDR2 ANQGSEA, per germline. The CDR3 totals 14 residues. For the CDR3, the DNA is TGCAGCGTTACGGACAGGGGGCTCGAAAACACCATATATTTT. Its protein is CSVTDRGLENTIYF.

The V and J genes are TRBV6-5 and TRBJ1-1; 8 bases fit TRBD1. This CDR3 region has 13 residues. Per the germline V gene, CDR1 is MNHEY and CDR2 is SVGAGI. V shed 6 bases and J 6 bases; nucleotides not matched to a gene: 6. CDR3 coding DNA: TGTGCCAGCAGCCACGGACAGGGCGCTGAAGCTTTCTTT. Residues: CASSHGQGAEAFF.

V is TRBV4-1 and J is TRBJ2-1; D remains unclear. The CDR3 sequence is 13 residues long. Trimming pared 3 bases from V and 7 bases from J, leaving 10 bases between. Per the germline V gene, CDR1 is MGHRA and CDR2 is YSYEKL. The DNA for the CDR3 is TGCGCCAGCAGCCACTTAGCTTTAAATGAGCAGTTCTTC. Its translation is CASSHLALNEQFF.

Details on this clone: The identical CDR3 is also encoded by other nucleotide sequences in the sample. The CDR3 DNA is TGTGCCAGCAGTTTTGAGGGAGATCAGCCCCAGCATTTT. This codes for CASSFEGDQPQHF. This chain links TRBV27 with TRBJ1-5, with D unresolved. The CDR3 covers 13 residues. The germline V gene has CDR1 MNHEY and CDR2 SMNVEV (reference sequence). The germline V and J ends were trimmed by 3 bases and 5 bases, with 8 bases remaining between them.

The CDR3 DNA is TGTGCCAGCAGCTTGGGACTAGCGGGGGGACGCAATGAGCAGTTCTTC. This gives the protein CASSLGLAGGRNEQFF. The chain couples TRBV7-8 to TRBJ2-1; TRBD2 matches at 15 bases. V shed 3 bases and J 6 bases; nucleotides not matched to a gene: 3. CDR3 length: 16 residues. Per germline, CDR1 SGHVS and CDR2 FQNEAQ.